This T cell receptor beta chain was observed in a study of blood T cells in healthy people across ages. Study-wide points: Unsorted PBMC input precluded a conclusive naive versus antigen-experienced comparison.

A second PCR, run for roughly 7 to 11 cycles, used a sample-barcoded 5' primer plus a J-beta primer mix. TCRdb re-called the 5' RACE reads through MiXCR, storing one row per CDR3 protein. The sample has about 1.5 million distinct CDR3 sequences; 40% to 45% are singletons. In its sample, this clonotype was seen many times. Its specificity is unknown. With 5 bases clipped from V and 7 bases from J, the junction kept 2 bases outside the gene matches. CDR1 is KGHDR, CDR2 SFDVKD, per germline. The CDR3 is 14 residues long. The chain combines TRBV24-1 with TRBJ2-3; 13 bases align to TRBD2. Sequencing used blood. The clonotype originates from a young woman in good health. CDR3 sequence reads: CATSGTSGGNTQYF. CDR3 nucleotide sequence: TGTGCCACCAGTGGGACTAGCGGGGGAAATACGCAGTATTTT.